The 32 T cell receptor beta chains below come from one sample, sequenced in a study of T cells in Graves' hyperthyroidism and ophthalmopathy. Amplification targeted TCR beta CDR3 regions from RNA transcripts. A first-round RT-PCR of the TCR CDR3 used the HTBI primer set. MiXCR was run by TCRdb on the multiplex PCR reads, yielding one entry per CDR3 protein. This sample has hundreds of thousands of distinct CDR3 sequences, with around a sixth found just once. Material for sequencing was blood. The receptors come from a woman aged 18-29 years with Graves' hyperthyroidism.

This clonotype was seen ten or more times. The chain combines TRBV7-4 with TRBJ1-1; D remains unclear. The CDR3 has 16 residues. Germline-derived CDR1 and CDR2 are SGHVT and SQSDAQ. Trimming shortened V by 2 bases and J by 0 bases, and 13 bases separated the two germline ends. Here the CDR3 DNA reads TGTGCCAGCAGCTTAACCGGCCTGGGAGTGAACACTGAAGCTTTCTTT. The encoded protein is CASSLTGLGVNTEAFF.

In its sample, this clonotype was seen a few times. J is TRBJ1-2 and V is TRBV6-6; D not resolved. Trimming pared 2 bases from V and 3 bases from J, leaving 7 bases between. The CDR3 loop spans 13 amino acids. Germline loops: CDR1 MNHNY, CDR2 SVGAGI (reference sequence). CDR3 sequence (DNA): TGTGCCAGCAGTTACGGGAGGGACTATGGCTACACCTTC. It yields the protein CASSYGRDYGYTF.

The CDR3 nucleotides read TGTGCCAGCAGCTTGAGAGTTCCCCCCCAAGGGGGGGAGCTGTTTTTT. Amino acids: CASSLRVPPQGGELFF. V gene TRBV5-4 combines with J gene TRBJ2-2, with no clear D. The CDR3 has 16 residues. Germline V CDR1 and CDR2: SGHNT, YYREEE (reference sequence). The germline V and J ends were trimmed by 1 base and 8 bases, with 18 bases remaining between them.

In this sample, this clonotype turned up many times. CDR3 nucleotides: TGCGCCAGCAGTCCGGGACAGGGGGCTGGGCCATCCTACGAGCAGTACTTC. Protein sequence: CASSPGQGAGPSYEQYF. The V gene is TRBV10-2, the J gene TRBJ2-7; 12 nucleotides match TRBD1. Trimming at V came to 5 bases and at J to 1 base, leaving 9 bases not matched to a gene. This CDR3 spans 17 amino acids. In germline, CDR1 is WSHSY, CDR2 SAAADI.

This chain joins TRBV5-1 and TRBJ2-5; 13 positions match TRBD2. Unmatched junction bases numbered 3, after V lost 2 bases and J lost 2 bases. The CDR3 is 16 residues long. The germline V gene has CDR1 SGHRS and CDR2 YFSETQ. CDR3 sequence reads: CASSLRLAGGQETQYF. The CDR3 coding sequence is TGCGCCAGCAGCTTAAGACTAGCGGGGGGTCAAGAGACCCAGTACTTC.

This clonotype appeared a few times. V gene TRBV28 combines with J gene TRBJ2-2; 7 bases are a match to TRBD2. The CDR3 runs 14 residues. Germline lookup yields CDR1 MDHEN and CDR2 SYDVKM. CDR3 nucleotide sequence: TGTGCAGCAAGCGGCGGGGGTTTTACCGGGGAGCTGTTTTTT. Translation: CAASGGGFTGELFF. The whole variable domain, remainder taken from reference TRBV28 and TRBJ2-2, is DVKVTQSSRYLVKRTGEKVFLECVQDMDHENMFWYRQDPGLGLRLIYFSYDVKMKEKGDIPEGYSVSREKKERFSLILESASTNQTSMYLCAASGGGFTGELFFGEGSRLTVL.

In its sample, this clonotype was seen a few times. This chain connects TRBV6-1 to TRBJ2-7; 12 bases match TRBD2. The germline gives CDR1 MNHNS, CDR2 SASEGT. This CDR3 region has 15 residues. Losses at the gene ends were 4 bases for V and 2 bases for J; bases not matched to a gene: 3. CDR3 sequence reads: CASSATSGGTYEQYF. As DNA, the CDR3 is TGTGCCAGCAGTGCAACTAGCGGGGGGACCTACGAGCAGTACTTC.

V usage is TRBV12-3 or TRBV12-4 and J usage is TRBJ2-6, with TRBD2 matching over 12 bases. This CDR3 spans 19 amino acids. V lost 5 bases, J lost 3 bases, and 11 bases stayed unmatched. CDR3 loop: CASSTYVGLAGYGANVLTF. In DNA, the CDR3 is TGTGCCAGCAGTACTTACGTGGGACTAGCGGGTTATGGGGCCAACGTCCTGACTTTC.

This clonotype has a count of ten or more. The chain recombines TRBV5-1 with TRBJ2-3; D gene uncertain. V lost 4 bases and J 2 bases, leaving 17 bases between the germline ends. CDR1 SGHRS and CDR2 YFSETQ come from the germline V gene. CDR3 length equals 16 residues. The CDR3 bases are TGCGCCAGCAGCCGCCCCTCTTCCTGGGACACAGATACGCAGTATTTT. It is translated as CASSRPSSWDTDTQYF.

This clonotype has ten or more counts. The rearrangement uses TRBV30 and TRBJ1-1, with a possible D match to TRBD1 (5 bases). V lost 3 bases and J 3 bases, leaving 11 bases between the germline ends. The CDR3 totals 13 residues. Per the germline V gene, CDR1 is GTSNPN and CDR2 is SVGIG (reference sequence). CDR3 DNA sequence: TGTGCCTGGAGCGGGGGGACCTACACTGAAGCTTTCTTT. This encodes CAWSGGTYTEAFF.

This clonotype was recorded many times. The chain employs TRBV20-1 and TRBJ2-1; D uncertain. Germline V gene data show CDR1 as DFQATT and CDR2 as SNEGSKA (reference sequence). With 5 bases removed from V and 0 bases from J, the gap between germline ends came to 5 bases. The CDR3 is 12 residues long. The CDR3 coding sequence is TGCAGTGCTGGGGACTCCTACAATGAGCAGTTCTTC. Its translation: CSAGDSYNEQFF.

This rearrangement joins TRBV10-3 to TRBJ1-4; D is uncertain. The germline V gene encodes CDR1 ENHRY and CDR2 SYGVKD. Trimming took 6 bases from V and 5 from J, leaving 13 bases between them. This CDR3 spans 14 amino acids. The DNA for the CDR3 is TGTGCCATCAGCTGGGGAGGAGACAATGAAAAACTGTTTTTT. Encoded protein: CAISWGGDNEKLFF.

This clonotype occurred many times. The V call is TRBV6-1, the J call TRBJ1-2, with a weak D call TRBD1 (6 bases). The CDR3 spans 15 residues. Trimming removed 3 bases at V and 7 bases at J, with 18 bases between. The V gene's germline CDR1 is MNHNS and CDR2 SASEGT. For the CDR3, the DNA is TGTGCCAGCAGTGATTTGGGGGGGCCATCTCGTGGCTACACCTTC. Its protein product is CASSDLGGPSRGYTF.

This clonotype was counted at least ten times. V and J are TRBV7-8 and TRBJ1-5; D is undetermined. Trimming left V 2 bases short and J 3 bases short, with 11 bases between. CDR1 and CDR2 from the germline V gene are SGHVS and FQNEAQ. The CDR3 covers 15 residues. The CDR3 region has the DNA TGTGCCAGCAGCTTAAATCCAGAAGACAATCAGCCCCAGCATTTT. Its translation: CASSLNPEDNQPQHF. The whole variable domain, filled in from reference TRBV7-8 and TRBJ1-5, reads GAGVSQSPRYKVAKRGQDVALRCDPISGHVSLFWYQQALGQGPEFLTYFQNEAQLDKSGLPSDRFFAERPEGSVSTLKIQRTQQEDSAVYLCASSLNPEDNQPQHFGDGTRLSIL.

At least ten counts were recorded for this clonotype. In nucleotides, the CDR3 is TGCAGTGCTAGAGACGGGTTGGGAAGCGACGAGCAGTACTTC. Translated: CSARDGLGSDEQYF. The rearrangement uses TRBV20-1 and TRBJ2-7; no clear D. The CDR3 runs to 14 residues. Germline V gene data show CDR1 as DFQATT and CDR2 as SNEGSKA (reference sequence). V lost 0 bases and J 5 bases, leaving 14 bases between the germline ends.

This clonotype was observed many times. The CDR3 sequence is CASSQSDRVNEQYF. Written as DNA, the CDR3 is TGTGCCAGCAGCCAATCGGACAGGGTTAACGAGCAGTACTTC. The V gene is TRBV3-1, the J gene TRBJ2-7; 8 nucleotides agree with TRBD1. Per the germline V gene, CDR1 is LGHDT and CDR2 is YNNKEL (reference sequence). The CDR3 extends over 14 amino acids. The junction had 5 bases not matched to a gene; V was cut back by 2 bases and J by 5 bases.

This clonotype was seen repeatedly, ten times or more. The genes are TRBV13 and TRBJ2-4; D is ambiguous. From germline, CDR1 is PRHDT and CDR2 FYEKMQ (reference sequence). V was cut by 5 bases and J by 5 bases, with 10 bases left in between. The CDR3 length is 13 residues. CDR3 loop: CASSPSDQNIQYF. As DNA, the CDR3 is TGTGCCAGCAGCCCGTCGGACCAAAACATTCAGTACTTC.

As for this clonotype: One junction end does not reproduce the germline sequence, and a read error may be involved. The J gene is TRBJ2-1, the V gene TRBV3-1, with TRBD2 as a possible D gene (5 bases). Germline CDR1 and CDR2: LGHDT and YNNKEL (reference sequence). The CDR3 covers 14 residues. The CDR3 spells CASSQVPSRNGQFF. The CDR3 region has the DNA TGTGCCAGTAGCCAAGTCCCTAGCCGCAATGGGCAGTTCTTC.

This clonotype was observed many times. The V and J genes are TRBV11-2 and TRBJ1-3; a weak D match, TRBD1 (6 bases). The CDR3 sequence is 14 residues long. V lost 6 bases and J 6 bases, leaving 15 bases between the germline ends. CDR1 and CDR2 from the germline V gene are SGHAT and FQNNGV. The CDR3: CASRPQGGVNTIYF. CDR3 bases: TGTGCCAGCAGGCCACAGGGTGGTGTAAACACCATATATTTT. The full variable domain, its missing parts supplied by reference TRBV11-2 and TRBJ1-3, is EAGVAQSPRYKIIEKRQSVAFWCNPISGHATLYWYQQILGQGPKLLIQFQNNGVVDDSQLPKDRFSAERLKGVDSTLKIQPAKLEDSAVYLCASRPQGGVNTIYFGEGSWLTVV.

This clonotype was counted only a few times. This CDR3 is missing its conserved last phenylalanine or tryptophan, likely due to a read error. This CDR3 is CAISTGQGRQETQYL. CDR3 bases: TGTGCCATCAGTACAGGACAGGGTAGGCAAGAGACCCAGTACCTC. The chain recombines TRBV10-3 with TRBJ2-5, with 8 positions matching TRBD1. V lost 5 bases and J lost 2; bases outside the gene matches: 7. CDR1 is ENHRY and CDR2 is SYGVKD in the germline V gene. CDR3 length equals 15 residues.

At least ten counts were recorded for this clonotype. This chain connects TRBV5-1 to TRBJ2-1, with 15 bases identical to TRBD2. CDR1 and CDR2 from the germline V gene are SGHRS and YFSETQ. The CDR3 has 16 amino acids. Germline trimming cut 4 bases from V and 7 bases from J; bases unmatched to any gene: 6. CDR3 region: CASSGGLAGGWNEQFF. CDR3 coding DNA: TGCGCCAGCAGCGGGGGACTAGCGGGAGGTTGGAATGAGCAGTTCTTC.

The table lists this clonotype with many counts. CDR3 region: CAISEGGAYSNQPQHF. The CDR3 nucleotides are TGTGCCATCAGTGAGGGGGGGGCTTATAGCAATCAGCCCCAGCATTTT. This chain joins TRBV10-3 and TRBJ1-5; possible D gene TRBD1, 6 bases. Germline V gene sequence: CDR1 ENHRY, CDR2 SYGVKD. The CDR3 runs to 16 residues. V lost 2 bases, J lost 0 bases, and 11 bases lay in between.

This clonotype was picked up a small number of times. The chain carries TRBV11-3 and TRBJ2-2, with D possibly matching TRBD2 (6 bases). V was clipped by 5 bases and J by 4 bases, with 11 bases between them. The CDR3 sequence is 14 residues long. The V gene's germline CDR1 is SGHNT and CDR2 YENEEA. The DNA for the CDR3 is TGTGCCAGCAGCCGACTAGTGACCACCGGGGAGCTGTTTTTT. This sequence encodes CASSRLVTTGELFF.

This CDR3 reads CAAQGARNEQYF. CDR3 bases: TGTGCCGCCCAGGGGGCGAGAAACGAGCAGTACTTC. The V call is TRBV25-1, the J call TRBJ2-7; 8 bases align to TRBD1. The germline CDR1 and CDR2 sequences are MGHDK and SYGVNS. V gave up 11 bases and J gave up 5 bases; unmatched junction bases: 8. The CDR3 is 12 residues long.

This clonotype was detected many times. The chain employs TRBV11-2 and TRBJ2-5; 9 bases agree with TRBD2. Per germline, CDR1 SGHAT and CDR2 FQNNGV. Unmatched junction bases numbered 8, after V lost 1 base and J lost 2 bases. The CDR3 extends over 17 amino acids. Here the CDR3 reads CASSLGFASGEQETQYF. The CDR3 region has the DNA TGTGCCAGCAGCTTAGGGTTTGCTAGCGGGGAGCAAGAGACCCAGTACTTC.

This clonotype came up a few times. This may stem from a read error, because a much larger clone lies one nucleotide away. CDR3 DNA: TGCAGTGCTAGAGGGCGATGGAACACTGAAGCTTTCTTT. It is translated as CSARGRWNTEAFF. The chain is built from TRBV20-1 and TRBJ1-1; D gene unclear. The germline gives CDR1 DFQATT, CDR2 SNEGSKA (reference sequence). Trimming pared 1 base from V and 1 base from J, leaving 7 bases between. This CDR3 contains 13 residues.

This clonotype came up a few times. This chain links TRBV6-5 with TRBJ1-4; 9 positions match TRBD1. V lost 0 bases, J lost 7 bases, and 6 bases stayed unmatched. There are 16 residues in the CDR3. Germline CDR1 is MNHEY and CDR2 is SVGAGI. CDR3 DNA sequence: TGTGCCAGCAGTTACTCCTCCGGGACAGGGTCTGAAAAACTGTTTTTT. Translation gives CASSYSSGTGSEKLFF.

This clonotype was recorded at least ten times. CDR3 nucleotide sequence: TGTGCCAGCAGTGTTTTCCAGGGGTGGCAGCCCCAGCATTTT. Translation gives CASSVFQGWQPQHF. The V and J genes are TRBV2 and TRBJ1-5; a possible D gene is TRBD1 (6 bases). Germline CDR1 reads SNHLY; CDR2 reads FYNNEI. Trimming took off 4 bases at V and 7 bases at J, with 14 bases between the two ends. There are 14 residues in the CDR3.

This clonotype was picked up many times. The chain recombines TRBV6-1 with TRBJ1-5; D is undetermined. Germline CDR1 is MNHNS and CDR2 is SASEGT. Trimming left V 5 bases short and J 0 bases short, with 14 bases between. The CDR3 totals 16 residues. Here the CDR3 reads CASSRLRSLSNQPQHF. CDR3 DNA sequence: TGTGCCAGCAGTCGGCTCAGGAGCCTTAGCAATCAGCCCCAGCATTTT.

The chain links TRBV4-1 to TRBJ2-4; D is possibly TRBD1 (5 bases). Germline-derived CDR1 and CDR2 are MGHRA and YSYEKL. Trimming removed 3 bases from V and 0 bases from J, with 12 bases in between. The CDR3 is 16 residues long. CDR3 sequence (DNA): TGCGCCAGCAGCCACAGACAGATCGTAGCCAAAAACATTCAGTACTTC. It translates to CASSHRQIVAKNIQYF.

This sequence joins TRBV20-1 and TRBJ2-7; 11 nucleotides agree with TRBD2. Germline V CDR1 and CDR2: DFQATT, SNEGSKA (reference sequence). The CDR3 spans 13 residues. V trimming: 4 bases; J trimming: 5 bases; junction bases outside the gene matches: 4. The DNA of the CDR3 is TGCAGTGCTACGGGGACTAGCGGCAACGAGCAGTACTTC. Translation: CSATGTSGNEQYF.

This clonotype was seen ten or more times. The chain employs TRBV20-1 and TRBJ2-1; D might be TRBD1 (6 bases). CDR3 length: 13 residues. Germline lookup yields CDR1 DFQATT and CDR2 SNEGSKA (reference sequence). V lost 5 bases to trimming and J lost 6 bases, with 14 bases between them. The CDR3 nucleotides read TGCAGTGCTGGCGGCAGGGGTGGCAATGAGCAGTTCTTC. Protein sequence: CSAGGRGGNEQFF.